This T cell receptor (beta chain) was retrieved from a study of T cell responses to AZD1222 COVID-19 vaccine. V dropped 4 bases and J dropped 5; count of bases not matched to a gene: 4. Germline CDR1 SGHRS, CDR2 YFSETQ. This CDR3 contains 14 residues. Only in-frame clones appear in the TCRdb table, and some are missing; sequencing was by immunoSEQ multiplex PCR. Of fewer than 150,000 clones listed, approximately 94% are singletons. The source was peripheral blood, collected on day 0 of AZD1222 vaccination. The receptor was derived from an adult in good health. This chain uses TRBV5-1 with TRBJ1-5, with 9 bases lining up with TRBD1. The CDR3 here is CASSTGQGDQPQHF. The CDR3 DNA sequence: TGCGCCAGCAGCACGGGACAGGGAGATCAGCCCCAGCATTTT.